Listed below are T cell receptor beta chains from one sample, sequenced in a study of blood T cell repertoires in COVID-19. Using immunoSEQ multiplex PCR, the repertoire was profiled, and TCRdb retains in-frame clones only, with some absent. The sample yields tens of thousands of clones, about nine tenths seen once. Sample: peripheral blood. The receptors originated from a man between 60 and 75 years old with active COVID-19. CDR3s include the opening cysteine and the closing phenylalanine or tryptophan. D genes are given only for firm matches.

v_gene: TRBV7-8; j_gene: TRBJ2-7; d_gene: TRBD1; CDR3aa: CASSPGQGQDEQYF
v_gene: TRBV12-5; j_gene: TRBJ2-5; d_gene: .; CDR3aa: CASGLVPPGDGLRVRETQYF
v_gene: TRBV12-3/TRBV12-4; j_gene: TRBJ1-2; d_gene: .; CDR3aa: CASGLDRNYGYTF
v_gene: TRBV2; j_gene: TRBJ2-7; d_gene: .; CDR3aa: CASRSRTTEGPYEQYF
v_gene: TRBV4-1; j_gene: TRBJ1-5; d_gene: TRBD1; CDR3aa: CASSHYRGQGASQPQHF
v_gene: TRBV6-6; j_gene: TRBJ2-5; d_gene: .; CDR3aa: CASSYRAGQETQYF
v_gene: TRBV28; j_gene: TRBJ2-3; d_gene: TRBD2; CDR3aa: CASRGGGGGEDTQYF
v_gene: TRBV3-1/TRBV3-2; j_gene: TRBJ1-5; d_gene: .; CDR3aa: CASSLNREGQPQHF
v_gene: TRBV7-9; j_gene: TRBJ2-1; d_gene: TRBD2; CDR3aa: CASSPQTSGSEQFF
v_gene: TRBV11-2; j_gene: TRBJ1-4; d_gene: .; CDR3aa: CASSLDSGVTNEKLFF
v_gene: TRBV24-1; j_gene: TRBJ2-5; d_gene: TRBD1; CDR3aa: CATSDAGTGGETQYF
v_gene: TRBV18; j_gene: TRBJ2-2; d_gene: .; CDR3aa: CASSGYHTGELFF
v_gene: TRBV19; j_gene: TRBJ1-5; d_gene: .; CDR3aa: CASSIASFSNQPQHF
v_gene: TRBV10-3; j_gene: TRBJ2-7; d_gene: .; CDR3aa: CAISVRPESGEQYF
v_gene: TRBV20-1; j_gene: TRBJ2-1; d_gene: .; CDR3aa: CSARAGNEQFF
v_gene: TRBV19; j_gene: TRBJ1-2; d_gene: .; CDR3aa: CASSRGGDGYTF
v_gene: TRBV24-1; j_gene: TRBJ2-3; d_gene: .; CDR3aa: CATPGKGADTQYF
v_gene: TRBV2; j_gene: TRBJ2-7; d_gene: .; CDR3aa: CASSGDTEQYF
v_gene: TRBV5-5; j_gene: TRBJ1-1; d_gene: .; CDR3aa: CASSLAGLGDEAFF
v_gene: TRBV6-2/TRBV6-3; j_gene: TRBJ1-2; d_gene: TRBD1; CDR3aa: CASSPWGTGENYGYTF
v_gene: TRBV19; j_gene: TRBJ2-2; d_gene: TRBD2; CDR3aa: CATRGVYSNTGELFF
v_gene: TRBV6-1; j_gene: TRBJ2-6; d_gene: .; CDR3aa: CASSEGHAYSSGANVLTF
v_gene: TRBV4-1; j_gene: TRBJ2-7; d_gene: TRBD2; CDR3aa: CASSQEDGTSGRISYEQYF
v_gene: TRBV3-1/TRBV3-2; j_gene: TRBJ1-2; d_gene: .; CDR3aa: CASSSTLQGLKGYTF
v_gene: TRBV19; j_gene: TRBJ2-3; d_gene: TRBD2; CDR3aa: CASSKAGGPSTDTQYF
v_gene: TRBV6-4; j_gene: TRBJ1-5; d_gene: .; CDR3aa: CASSDAGRRGNQPQHF
v_gene: TRBV18; j_gene: TRBJ1-5; d_gene: .; CDR3aa: CASKTGSLSNQPQHF
v_gene: TRBV4-2; j_gene: TRBJ1-3; d_gene: TRBD1; CDR3aa: CASSQVGQGSSGNTIYF
v_gene: TRBV9; j_gene: TRBJ1-2; d_gene: .; CDR3aa: CASSSGGYTF
v_gene: TRBV5-1; j_gene: TRBJ2-3; d_gene: TRBD2; CDR3aa: CASSLGSSGSPGLDTQYF
v_gene: TRBV18; j_gene: TRBJ2-7; d_gene: .; CDR3aa: CASSPDGLRGEQYF
v_gene: TRBV28; j_gene: TRBJ1-5; d_gene: .; CDR3aa: CASSLASIYQPQHF
v_gene: TRBV19; j_gene: TRBJ1-1; d_gene: .; CDR3aa: CASRLGQVNTEAFF
v_gene: TRBV15; j_gene: TRBJ2-5; d_gene: .; CDR3aa: CATSPPGRVETQYF
v_gene: TRBV5-1; j_gene: TRBJ2-7; d_gene: .; CDR3aa: CASSPTPQGGTYEQYF
v_gene: TRBV29-1; j_gene: TRBJ1-1; d_gene: TRBD1; CDR3aa: CSTRGQGNTEAFF
v_gene: TRBV7-9; j_gene: TRBJ2-2; d_gene: TRBD2; CDR3aa: CASSPRGGPNAGELFF
v_gene: TRBV5-1; j_gene: TRBJ2-1; d_gene: TRBD1; CDR3aa: CASSAAGQGFHEQFF
v_gene: TRBV3-1/TRBV3-2; j_gene: TRBJ1-6; d_gene: TRBD1; CDR3aa: CASSQLTGDSPLHF
v_gene: TRBV27; j_gene: TRBJ2-3; d_gene: TRBD2; CDR3aa: CASSGRATDTQYF
v_gene: TRBV5-1; j_gene: TRBJ1-3; d_gene: .; CDR3aa: CASSSTGNSGNTIYF
v_gene: TRBV27; j_gene: TRBJ2-7; d_gene: TRBD2; CDR3aa: CASSLGTSGYEQYF
v_gene: TRBV30; j_gene: TRBJ2-7; d_gene: .; CDR3aa: CAWSVGGRGYGEQYF
v_gene: TRBV6-1; j_gene: TRBJ2-7; d_gene: .; CDR3aa: CASSEATRQSSYEQYF
v_gene: TRBV7-3; j_gene: TRBJ1-3; d_gene: TRBD1; CDR3aa: CASSLGQLGNTIYF
v_gene: TRBV10-3; j_gene: TRBJ2-7; d_gene: TRBD1; CDR3aa: CATRQGSYEQYF